Below are 30 T cell receptor beta chains sequenced from a single sample in a study of T cells in tumors after PD-1 blockade. Repertoires were generated with immunoSEQ multiplex PCR, while TCRdb's copy carries only in-frame clones and drops some. This table has about 59,000 clones, around 77% appearing once. Sequenced here: PBMCs, sampled before anti-PD-1 treatment. These receptors were collected from a human donor with basal cell carcinoma.

V and J are TRBV5-1 and TRBJ2-5, with 7 bases lining up with TRBD1. Germline V CDR1 and CDR2: SGHRS, YFSETQ. CDR3 length: 13 residues. V trimming: 1 base; J trimming: 5 bases; junction bases outside the gene matches: 2. CDR3 nucleotides: TGCGCCAGCAGCTTGAGGGGGCAGGAGACCCAGTACTTC. Amino acid sequence: CASSLRGQETQYF.

The chain couples TRBV11-3 to TRBJ2-2; D is perhaps TRBD2 (7 bases). Deletions cut 5 bases from V and 5 bases from J, with 12 bases between. The CDR3 has 14 amino acids. Germline CDR1 reads SGHNT; CDR2 reads YENEEA. The CDR3 loop reads CASSEGGLTGELFF. In nucleotides, the CDR3 is TGTGCCAGCAGCGAGGGGGGGTTGACCGGGGAGCTGTTTTTT. Using reference TRBV11-3 and TRBJ2-2 for the parts outside the CDR3, the full variable domain is EAGVVQSPRYKIIEKKQPVAFWCNPISGHNTLYWYLQNLGQGPELLIRYENEEAVDDSQLPKDRFSAERLKGVDSTLKIQPAELGDSAVYLCASSEGGLTGELFFGEGSRLTVL.

The rearrangement joins TRBV7-3 to TRBJ2-7; D may correspond to TRBD1 or TRBD2 (5 bases each). The germline V gene has CDR1 SGHTA and CDR2 FQGTGA. With 1 base removed from V and 3 bases from J, the gap between germline ends came to 7 bases. This CDR3 is built from 13 residues. CDR3 DNA sequence: TGTGCCAGCAGCTTAAGGGACCTCTACGAGCAGTACTTC. Translating gives CASSLRDLYEQYF.

The chain combines TRBV20-1 with TRBJ2-5; D is uncertain. This CDR3 comprises 13 residues. Trimming removed 3 bases from V and 5 bases from J, with 13 bases in between. Germline-derived CDR1 and CDR2 are DFQATT and SNEGSKA (reference sequence). CDR3 in DNA: TGCAGTGCTAGTCAAGGGTCTGGGGAGACCCAGTACTTC. The encoded protein is CSASQGSGETQYF.

The chain recombines TRBV30 with TRBJ1-2, with D perhaps matching TRBD1 (6 bases). The length of the CDR3 is 13 residues. The V end was cut by 2 bases, the J end by 8 bases, with 15 bases between. CDR1 is GTSNPN and CDR2 is SVGIG in the germline V gene (reference sequence). The CDR3 spells CAWSFQQGRGYTF. CDR3 coding DNA: TGTGCCTGGAGTTTCCAACAGGGAAGAGGCTACACCTTC.

This clone has just a few counts. CDR3 DNA: TGTGCTAGTGGCCCTCAAGTGAGGGCGGGAACCGGGGAGCTGTTTTTT. Amino acid sequence: CASGPQVRAGTGELFF. J is TRBJ2-2 and V is TRBV12-5, with D perhaps TRBD2 (6 bases). CDR3 length: 16 residues. CDR1 LGHNT and CDR2 FRNRAP come from the germline V gene. Trimming left V 6 bases short and J 5 bases short, with 19 bases between.

The J gene is TRBJ2-3, the V gene TRBV3-1 (or the pseudogene TRBV3-2); TRBD2 might be the D (6 bases). The ends were cut back, 1 base at V and 7 bases at J, with 33 bases in the middle. Germline assignment: CDR1 LGHDT and CDR2 YNNKEL (reference sequence). This CDR3 spans 21 amino acids. This CDR3 is CASSQVHPAGAGGVHRYTQYF. The CDR3 DNA reads TGTGCCAGCAGCCAAGTTCATCCAGCGGGCGCCGGTGGGGTACACAGATATACGCAGTATTTT.

This chain uses TRBV10-2 with TRBJ1-4; the D is unclear. V was trimmed by 3 bases and J by 0 bases, leaving 11 bases between them. CDR3 length: 16 amino acids. In germline, CDR1 is WSHSY, CDR2 SAAADI. The CDR3 DNA follows: TGCGCCAGCAGTGACTGGATCTCGGCAACTAATGAAAAACTGTTTTTT. This encodes CASSDWISATNEKLFF.

This chain joins TRBV30 and TRBJ2-1, with 12 bases fitting TRBD2. Per the germline V gene, CDR1 is GTSNPN and CDR2 is SVGIG (reference sequence). V shed 0 bases, J shed 7 bases, and the junction held 4 bases outside the gene matches. CDR3 length: 15 residues. This CDR3 is CAWSVLAGGPNEQFF. Written as DNA, the CDR3 is TGTGCCTGGAGTGTCCTAGCGGGGGGGCCGAATGAGCAGTTCTTC.

This chain connects TRBV7-9 to TRBJ1-4; D ambiguous. The germline V and J ends were trimmed by 5 bases and 0 bases, with 19 bases remaining between them. The CDR3 runs to 18 residues. Per the germline V gene, CDR1 is SEHNR and CDR2 is FQNEAQ (reference sequence). In nucleotides, the CDR3 is TGTGCCAGCAGCATTACAGTTCACTATAATCCAACTAATGAAAAACTGTTTTTT. It specifies CASSITVHYNPTNEKLFF.

The chain is built from TRBV4-2 and TRBJ1-1; D ambiguous. Germline CDR1 and CDR2: LGHNA and YNFKEQ. There are 16 residues in the CDR3. The V and J ends lost 0 bases and 4 bases respectively, with 15 bases between them. The CDR3 reads CASSQDRALAGTEAFF. Written as DNA, the CDR3 is TGTGCCAGCAGCCAAGATCGGGCCCTGGCGGGCACTGAAGCTTTCTTT.

This clone has a handful of counts. The chain employs TRBV10-2 and TRBJ1-1, with a possible D match to TRBD1 (6 bases). The CDR3 spans 11 residues. Trimming left V 8 bases short and J 9 bases short, with 13 bases between. The germline CDR1 and CDR2 sequences are WSHSY and SAAADI. In DNA, the CDR3 is TGCGCCAGCCGGCTAGGACAGAAAGCTTTCTTT. It yields the protein CASRLGQKAFF.

The chain joins TRBV18 to TRBJ2-7; D remains ambiguous. Germline V gene sequence: CDR1 KGHSH, CDR2 LQKENI. CDR3 size: 14 residues. With 3 bases removed from V and 2 bases from J, the gap between germline ends came to 11 bases. Written as DNA, the CDR3 is TGTGCCAGCTCACCCCAGGCCCGTCCCTACGAGCAGTACTTC. It codes for CASSPQARPYEQYF.

The J gene is TRBJ2-7, the V gene TRBV15; 7 nucleotides line up with TRBD1. CDR1 LNHNV and CDR2 YYDKDF come from the germline V gene (reference sequence). CDR3 length equals 16 residues. V shed 0 bases, J shed 3 bases, and the junction held 8 bases outside the gene matches. The CDR3, as DNA: TGTGCCACCAGCAGAGAGGTTGCCGGGACAGTCTACGAGCAGTACTTC. It specifies CATSREVAGTVYEQYF.

The chain has TRBV6-2 or TRBV6-3 and TRBJ2-1; D unresolved. Germline V gene lookup returns CDR1 MNHEY and CDR2 SVGEGT. The CDR3 runs to 15 residues. Trimming took 0 bases from V and 5 from J, leaving 11 bases between them. Here the CDR3 DNA reads TGTGCCAGCAGTTACTCGATGGCGGTACACAATGAGCAGTTCTTC. This encodes CASSYSMAVHNEQFF.

This clone was recorded a few times. The chain is built from TRBV27 and TRBJ1-3; no clear D. The V end was cut by 5 bases, the J end by 1 base, with 6 bases between. This CDR3 has 13 amino acids. Germline CDR1 and CDR2: MNHEY and SMNVEV (reference sequence). The CDR3 sequence: CASSPRSGNTIYF. CDR3 DNA sequence: TGTGCCAGCAGTCCAAGGTCTGGAAACACCATATATTTT.

The chain carries TRBV9 and TRBJ1-2, with 10 bases aligning to TRBD1. Germline loops: CDR1 SGDLS, CDR2 YYNGEE. The CDR3 has 17 amino acids. V lost 0 bases, J lost 4 bases, and 9 bases stayed unmatched. This CDR3 reads CASSVARTGTGVYGYTF. The CDR3 nucleotides read TGTGCCAGCAGCGTAGCTAGAACAGGGACAGGGGTCTATGGCTACACCTTC. Full variable domain (rest looked up from reference TRBV9 and TRBJ1-2): DSGVTQTPKHLITATGQRVTLRCSPRSGDLSVYWYQQSLDQGLQFLIQYYNGEERAKGNILERFSAQQFPDLHSELNLSSLELGDSALYFCASSVARTGTGVYGYTFGSGTRLTVV.

The J gene is TRBJ1-6, the V gene TRBV5-5; 8 nucleotides agree with TRBD1. J was trimmed by 7 bases and V by 5 bases; bases with no gene match: 8. The CDR3 has 15 residues. Per the germline V gene, CDR1 is SGHKS and CDR2 is YYEKEE (reference sequence). CDR3 sequence: CASSLGTGDNSPLHF. The DNA for the CDR3 is TGTGCCAGCAGTCTGGGGACAGGAGACAATTCACCCCTCCACTTT.

V and J are TRBV6-5 and TRBJ1-5; 8 bases align to TRBD1. Trimming removed 10 bases from V and 8 bases from J; junction bases left unmatched: 7. Germline V gene sequence: CDR1 MNHEY, CDR2 SVGAGI. This CDR3 contains 12 residues. The CDR3 DNA reads TGTGCCACCAGGCAGGGGGCAGAGCCCCAGCATTTT. Translating it yields CATRQGAEPQHF.

This clone came up once. The chain combines TRBV27 with TRBJ1-6, with D possibly matching TRBD1 (5 bases). This CDR3 comprises 16 residues. V was clipped by 5 bases and J by 14 bases, with 25 bases between them. Germline V gene lookup returns CDR1 MNHEY and CDR2 SMNVEV (reference sequence). In nucleotides, the CDR3 is TGTGCCAGCAGTGACCCGGGGGTCCTCCCCCGGTTGGCCCTCCACTTT. Protein product: CASSDPGVLPRLALHF.

This clone was seen only a few times. V and J are TRBV6-1 and TRBJ1-2, with D perhaps TRBD1 (5 bases). The germline V gene encodes CDR1 MNHNS and CDR2 SASEGT. V was trimmed by 1 base and J by 4 bases, leaving 7 bases between them. This CDR3 is built from 13 residues. The CDR3 sequence: CASSEEGPYGYTF. In DNA form, the CDR3 reads TGTGCCAGCAGTGAAGAGGGGCCCTATGGCTACACCTTC.

The chain recombines TRBV19 with TRBJ1-1, with TRBD1 identical over 8 bases. The length of the CDR3 is 14 residues. The V gene's germline CDR1 is LNHDA and CDR2 SQIVND (reference sequence). The V and J ends lost 5 bases and 3 bases, in that order; junction bases with no gene match: 5. The DNA for the CDR3 is TGTGCCAGTAGTCTTACAGGGGGGGACACTGAAGCTTTCTTT. This gives the protein CASSLTGGDTEAFF.

This rearrangement joins TRBV9 to TRBJ2-1; D may be TRBD1 (7 bases). The germline gives CDR1 SGDLS, CDR2 YYNGEE. V shed 3 bases and J shed 0 bases, with 19 bases lying between them. This CDR3 has 18 residues. The CDR3 spells CASSAGGGGASSYNEQFF. DNA for the CDR3: TGTGCCAGCAGCGCAGGAGGAGGGGGCGCAAGCTCCTACAATGAGCAGTTCTTC.

The chain combines TRBV5-1 with TRBJ1-3; the D gene is possibly TRBD1 (6 bases). Germline CDR1 SGHRS, CDR2 YFSETQ. This CDR3 is 18 amino acids long. V was pared by 2 bases and J by 0 bases, with 18 bases between. CDR3 DNA sequence: TGCGCCAGCAGCTTAACCGGGACACCCACCTTCTCTGGAAACACCATATATTTT. Its translation is CASSLTGTPTFSGNTIYF. Full variable domain (rest looked up from reference TRBV5-1 and TRBJ1-3): KAGVTQTPRYLIKTRGQQVTLSCSPISGHRSVSWYQQTPGQGLQFLFEYFSETQRNKGNFPGRFSGRQFSNSRSEMNVSTLELGDSALYLCASSLTGTPTFSGNTIYFGEGSWLTVV.

The rearrangement links TRBV7-9 to TRBJ1-2; D gene unclear. This CDR3 region has 11 residues. Germline V gene data show CDR1 as SEHNR and CDR2 as FQNEAQ (reference sequence). The germline V and J ends were trimmed by 3 bases and 7 bases, with 6 bases remaining between them. The CDR3 is CASSLGLGYTF. The CDR3 nucleotides read TGTGCCAGCAGCTTGGGCCTTGGCTACACCTTC.

This clone was picked up a small number of times. The V call is TRBV30, the J call TRBJ1-1; D ambiguous. The CDR3 is 13 residues long. V lost 4 bases to trimming and J lost 6 bases, with 15 bases between them. Germline CDR1 and CDR2: GTSNPN and SVGIG (reference sequence). The CDR3 loop reads CAWTGGGSSEAFF. Written as DNA, the CDR3 is TGTGCCTGGACGGGAGGCGGTTCGTCTGAAGCTTTCTTT.

The chain carries TRBV5-1 and TRBJ1-2, with a tentative D call TRBD1 (6 bases). From germline, CDR1 is SGHRS and CDR2 YFSETQ. Trimming stripped 4 bases from V and 2 bases from J, with 15 bases between. The CDR3 runs to 15 residues. CDR3 bases: TGCGCCAGCAGCACTCTACAGGGACCCAACTATGGCTACACCTTC. Amino acid sequence: CASSTLQGPNYGYTF.

By share, this clone counts as medium-sized. The rearrangement links TRBV6-5 to TRBJ1-2, with a possible D match to TRBD1 (5 bases). The CDR3 length is 15 residues. The germline V gene has CDR1 MNHEY and CDR2 SVGAGI. V dropped 5 bases and J dropped 0 bases, with 13 bases sitting between them. CDR3 bases: TGTGCCAGCAGTCCCTGGGACGGTGCTAACTATGGCTACACCTTC. This codes for CASSPWDGANYGYTF.

The chain joins TRBV27 to TRBJ2-7; D possibly uses TRBD1 or TRBD2 (6 bases each). Trimming removed 2 bases at V and 6 bases at J, with 8 bases between. The CDR3 runs to 12 residues. In germline, CDR1 is MNHEY, CDR2 SMNVEV (reference sequence). CDR3 protein: CASSLKGGEQYF. The CDR3 DNA is TGTGCCAGCAGTTTAAAGGGGGGCGAGCAGTACTTC.

This clone has just a few counts. This sequence joins TRBV19 and TRBJ1-1, with 7 positions matching TRBD1. Trimming removed 6 bases from V and 0 bases from J; junction bases left unmatched: 10. The length of the CDR3 is 16 residues. Germline loops: CDR1 LNHDA, CDR2 SQIVND (reference sequence). The CDR3 region has the DNA TGTGCCAGTAGCCCCAGGGAGGGGACAGTGAACACTGAAGCTTTCTTT. This gives the protein CASSPREGTVNTEAFF.